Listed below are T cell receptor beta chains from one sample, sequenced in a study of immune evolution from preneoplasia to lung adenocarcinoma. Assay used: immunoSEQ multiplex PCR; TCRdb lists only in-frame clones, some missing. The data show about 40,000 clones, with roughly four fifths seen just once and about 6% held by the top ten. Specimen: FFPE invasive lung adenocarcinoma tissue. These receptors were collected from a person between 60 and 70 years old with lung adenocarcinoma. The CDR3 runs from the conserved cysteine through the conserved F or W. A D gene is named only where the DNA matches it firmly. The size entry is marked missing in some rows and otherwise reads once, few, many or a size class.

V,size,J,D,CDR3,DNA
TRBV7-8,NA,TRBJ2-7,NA,CASSLDGFSYEQYF,TGTGCCAGCAGCTTAGATGGCTTTAGCTACGAGCAGTACTTC
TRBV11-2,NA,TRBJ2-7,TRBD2,CASSLRLAGSYEQYF,TGTGCCAGCAGCTTAAGACTAGCGGGGTCCTACGAGCAGTACTTC
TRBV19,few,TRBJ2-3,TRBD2,CASSTGLAGTDTQYF,TGTGCCAGTAGTACGGGACTAGCGGGAACAGATACGCAGTATTTT
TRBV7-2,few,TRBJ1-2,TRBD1,CASSLDLTGANRYTF,TGTGCCAGCAGCTTGGATTTGACAGGGGCTAATCGCTACACCTTC
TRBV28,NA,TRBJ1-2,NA,CASSFSGHPNGYTF,TGTGCCAGCAGTTTCTCGGGACACCCCAATGGCTACACCTTC
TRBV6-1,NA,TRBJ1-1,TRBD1,CASTLDRGRLTEAFF,TGTGCCAGCACCCTCGACAGGGGGCGACTCACTGAAGCTTTCTTT
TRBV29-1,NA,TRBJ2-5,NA,CSVVLWAGVQETQYF,TGCAGCGTTGTTTTGTGGGCAGGGGTACAAGAGACCCAGTACTTC
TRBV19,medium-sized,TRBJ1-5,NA,CASSMGQAWEPQHF,TGTGCCAGTAGTATGGGGCAGGCGTGGGAGCCCCAGCATTTT
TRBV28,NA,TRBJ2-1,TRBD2,CASSSGDSYNEQFF,TGTGCCAGCAGTAGCGGGGACTCCTACAATGAGCAGTTCTTC
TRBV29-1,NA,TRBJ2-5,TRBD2,CSGVAGGPETQYF,TGCAGCGGAGTAGCGGGAGGGCCTGAGACCCAGTACTTC
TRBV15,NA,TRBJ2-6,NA,CATSRDQGSGANVLTF,TGTGCCACCAGCAGAGATCAGGGGAGCGGGGCCAACGTCCTGACTTTC
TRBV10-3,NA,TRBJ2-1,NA,CATVGEGYTEQFF,TGTGCCACCGTGGGGGAAGGATACACTGAGCAGTTCTTC
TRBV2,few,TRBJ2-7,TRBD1,CASSRDSYEQYF,TGTGCCAGCAGTAGGGACAGCTACGAGCAGTACTTC
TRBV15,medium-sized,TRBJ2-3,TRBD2,CATSASAGGSGTDTQYF,TGTGCCACCAGCGCGTCAGCGGGAGGGTCCGGCACAGATACGCAGTATTTT
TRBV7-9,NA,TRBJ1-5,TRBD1,CASSRTGYYNQPQHF,TGTGCCAGCAGCCGGACAGGGTATTACAATCAGCCCCAGCATTTT
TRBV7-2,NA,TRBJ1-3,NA,CASSFGPLSSGNTIYF,TGTGCCAGCAGCTTTGGACCTCTGAGCTCTGGAAACACCATATATTTT
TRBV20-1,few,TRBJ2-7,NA,CSARKFEQYF,TGCAGTGCTAGGAAATTCGAGCAGTACTTC
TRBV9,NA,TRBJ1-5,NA,CASSGPGSVDQPQHF,TGTGCCAGCAGCGGACCAGGGAGCGTTGATCAGCCCCAGCATTTT
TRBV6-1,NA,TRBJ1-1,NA,CASEGGDQGNTEAFF,TGTGCCAGCGAGGGAGGGGATCAAGGCAACACTGAAGCTTTCTTT
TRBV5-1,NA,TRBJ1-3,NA,CASSPQQSSGNTIYF,TGCGCCAGCAGCCCGCAGCAGAGCTCTGGAAACACCATATATTTT
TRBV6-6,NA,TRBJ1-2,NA,CASSPGVGGYTF,TGTGCCAGCAGCCCTGGGGTAGGCGGCTACACCTTC
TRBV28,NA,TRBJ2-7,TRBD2,CASSSSGRGVYEQYF,TGTGCCAGCAGTTCGAGCGGGAGGGGGGTTTACGAGCAGTACTTC
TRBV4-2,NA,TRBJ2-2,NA,CASSQENTGELFF,TGTGCCAGCAGCCAAGAAAACACCGGGGAGCTGTTTTTT
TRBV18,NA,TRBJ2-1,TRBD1,CASSPGTGGGNEQFF,TGTGCCAGCTCACCCGGGACAGGGGGGGGCAATGAGCAGTTCTTC
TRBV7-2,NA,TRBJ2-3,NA,CASSSRLGTQYF,TGTGCCAGCAGCTCCCGCCTTGGTACGCAGTATTTT
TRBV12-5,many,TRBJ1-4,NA,CASGLSENEKLFF,TGTGCTAGTGGTTTGAGCGAGAATGAAAAACTGTTTTTT